Each of the 14 T cell receptor beta chains below was sequenced from the same sample in a study of CD8 T cells in Susac syndrome. Reverse transcription of 0.5 to 1 ug RNA was carried out with random hexamers. TCRdb reanalysed the immunoSEQ multiplex PCR reads using MiXCR and keeps one entry per CDR3 protein. Altogether around 170,000 distinct CDR3 sequences are present, around 95% being singletons, with the ten largest covering approximately 0.16%. Sequencing input: CD8+ T cells from PBMCs. The source is a human donor with Susac syndrome.

The gene calls are TRBV4-1 and TRBJ2-4, with D perhaps matching TRBD2 (7 bases). V lost 4 bases, J lost 6 bases, and 16 bases lay in between. Germline CDR1 reads MGHRA; CDR2 reads YSYEKL. CDR3 length: 15 amino acids. CDR3 protein: CASSLGGGVGNIQYF. The CDR3 DNA follows: TGCGCCAGCAGCCTCGGAGGGGGGGTAGGAAACATTCAGTACTTC.

The rearrangement uses TRBV20-1 and TRBJ1-2; TRBD1 aligns across 8 bases. Per germline, CDR1 DFQATT and CDR2 SNEGSKA (reference sequence). The V segment lost 0 bases and the J segment 7 bases; nucleotides outside the gene matches: 10. The CDR3 consists of 15 residues. CDR3 residues: CSARDWTGNFFGYTF. The CDR3 DNA is TGCAGTGCTAGAGATTGGACAGGGAACTTTTTTGGCTACACCTTC.

The V gene is TRBV9, the J gene TRBJ2-7, with 9 positions matching TRBD2. Germline CDR1 is SGDLS and CDR2 is YYNGEE. The CDR3 length is 16 residues. The V and J ends lost 0 bases and 3 bases, in that order; junction bases with no gene match: 7. CDR3: CASSVELTSGLYEQYF. As DNA, the CDR3 is TGTGCCAGCAGCGTAGAGTTAACTAGCGGGCTCTACGAGCAGTACTTC.

In its sample, this clonotype was seen once. This chain links TRBV30 with TRBJ2-7; 8 bases align to TRBD1. V was pared by 2 bases and J by 2 bases, with 5 bases of the junction left unmatched. The length of the CDR3 is 14 residues. Germline V lookup: CDR1 GTSNPN, CDR2 SVGIG (reference sequence). CDR3 sequence: CAWSHGQGAYEQYF. The CDR3 DNA reads TGTGCCTGGAGTCACGGACAGGGCGCCTACGAGCAGTACTTC.

CDR3 bases: TGTGCCAGCAGTATCCAGGGTTCGAATGAGCAGTTCTTC. This gives the protein CASSIQGSNEQFF. The rearrangement uses TRBV12-3 or TRBV12-4 and TRBJ2-1, with D possibly TRBD1 on 5 matching bases. CDR3 length: 13 amino acids. V was cut by 5 bases and J by 7 bases, with 12 bases left in between.

The chain carries TRBV28 and TRBJ2-4; D remains ambiguous. V was pared by 1 base and J by 1 base, with 8 bases between. The CDR3 totals 15 residues. The germline V gene encodes CDR1 MDHEN and CDR2 SYDVKM. The CDR3 protein is CASSLYDVAKNIQYF. CDR3 nucleotide sequence: TGTGCCAGCAGTTTATACGACGTCGCCAAAAACATTCAGTACTTC.

The chain is built from TRBV20-1 and TRBJ2-7; D not resolved. The CDR3 has 13 residues. The V end lost 2 bases, the J end lost 2 bases, and 10 bases lay between the germline ends. CDR1 is DFQATT, CDR2 SNEGSKA, per germline (reference sequence). The CDR3 loop reads CSARRSITYEQYF. CDR3 nucleotide sequence: TGCAGTGCTAGACGCAGTATTACCTACGAGCAGTACTTC.

The chain joins TRBV11-2 to TRBJ1-1; TRBD1 matches at 8 bases. CDR3 length: 15 residues. The J segment lost 2 bases and the V segment lost 6 bases, leaving 8 bases of the junction unmatched. Per the germline V gene, CDR1 is SGHAT and CDR2 is FQNNGV. CDR3 protein: CASRHRDRQNTEAFF. The CDR3 region has the DNA TGTGCCAGCAGGCACCGGGACAGGCAAAACACTGAAGCTTTCTTT.

The count of this clonotype is one. The rearrangement links TRBV6-5 to TRBJ1-2, with 7 bases matching TRBD1. The CDR3 contains 12 residues. V gave up 5 bases and J gave up 7 bases; unmatched junction bases: 4. Looked up from germline, CDR1 is MNHEY and CDR2 is SVGAGI. Here the CDR3 DNA reads TGTGCCAGCAGTCCCAGGGGGAGTGGCTACACCTTC. This encodes CASSPRGSGYTF.

This rearrangement joins TRBV5-4 to TRBJ2-7; 10 bases match TRBD1. Germline CDR1 SGHNT, CDR2 YYREEE (reference sequence). Trimming removed 3 bases from V and 3 bases from J; junction bases left unmatched: 12. The CDR3 consists of 17 residues. CDR3 protein: CASSYVGLGQGYYEQYF. Here the CDR3 DNA reads TGTGCCAGCAGCTATGTCGGACTGGGACAGGGGTACTACGAGCAGTACTTC.

The CDR3 loop reads CASSFLGSGANVLTF. Here the CDR3 DNA reads TGTGCCAGCAGTTTTCTGGGTTCCGGGGCCAACGTCCTGACTTTC. This chain connects TRBV28 to TRBJ2-6; D unresolved. The V end lost 3 bases, the J end lost 4 bases, and 10 bases lay between the germline ends. CDR3 length equals 15 residues. The germline V gene has CDR1 MDHEN and CDR2 SYDVKM.

The chain employs TRBV7-8 and TRBJ2-7; D perhaps matches TRBD2 (5 bases). The CDR3 consists of 12 residues. V was cut by 6 bases and J by 6 bases, with 12 bases left in between. Per the germline V gene, CDR1 is SGHVS and CDR2 is FQNEAQ. CDR3 in DNA: TGTGCCAGCAGACTTACGGGGTCCGAGCAGTACTTC. This translates into CASRLTGSEQYF.

The chain uses TRBV11-3 and TRBJ2-5, with a tentative D call TRBD1 (5 bases). Trimming stripped 2 bases from V and 5 bases from J, with 12 bases between. The CDR3 runs 14 residues. CDR1 and CDR2 from the germline V gene are SGHNT and YENEEA. The CDR3 region has the DNA TGTGCCAGCAGCTTACCAGGGCCCGAGGAGACCCAGTACTTC. Translating it yields CASSLPGPEETQYF.

The chain combines TRBV5-1 with TRBJ2-1, with no clear D. The CDR3 is 16 amino acids. From germline, CDR1 is SGHRS and CDR2 YFSETQ. Trimming stripped 4 bases from V and 0 bases from J, with 14 bases between. CDR3 DNA sequence: TGCGCCAGCAGCGCCGACCCCCAAGGCTCCTACAATGAGCAGTTCTTC. This sequence encodes CASSADPQGSYNEQFF.